Included here is one T cell receptor (beta chain) sequence, with context. Its target is unknown. Clones were sequenced by immunoSEQ multiplex PCR, and TCRdb holds only the in-frame ones, with some missing. The data contain approximately 38,000 clones, around four fifths of them singletons. This entry is derived from a study of PD-1 blockade in classical Hodgkin lymphoma. The time point: cycle 4 day 1 (C4D1), after 6 weeks of nivolumab. All patients relapsed after autologous stem cell transplantation, and brentuximab vedotin exposure varied. Findings and limits, study-wide: By cycle point C4D1, TCR diversity had risen significantly in CD4+ cells (but not CD8+ cells).

The V gene's germline CDR1 is SGHRS and CDR2 YFSETQ. This CDR3 is 14 amino acids long. Between the trimmed V and J ends, which lost 1 base and 1 base, there was a span of 6 bases. Sequenced material: peripheral blood mononuclear cells (PBMCs), taken before the fourth cycle of nivolumab. V usage is TRBV5-1 and J usage is TRBJ1-3, with no clear D. The clonotype was recovered from a human donor with classical Hodgkin lymphoma. The CDR3 is CASSLTSSGNTIYF. The CDR3 DNA follows: TGCGCCAGCAGCTTGACATCTTCTGGAAACACCATATATTTT.